This T cell receptor beta chain was sequenced during a study of T-cell reconstitution after alpha-beta-depleted transplantation in children. V was trimmed by 3 bases and J by 0 bases, leaving 14 bases between them. Germline V gene lookup returns CDR1 SEHNR and CDR2 FQNEAQ (reference sequence). This CDR3 has 17 residues. Study-wide results and caveats: At around two months after transplant, the alpha-beta T cells were reportedly derived from several hundred expanded clones that came from non-depleted graft cells. From newly produced T cells came most of the T-cell counts and diversity one year after transplant.

Preparation of the TCRbeta library involved a method that used unique molecular identifiers. In TCRdb, the PCR reads were re-called with MiXCR into one record per CDR3 protein. The table lists about 900,000 distinct CDR3 sequences, around 30% of them singletons. Concerning this clonotype: Its antigen is unidentified.

The sequencing used PBMCs, mostly from graft donor cells, collected 360 days after TCRalphabeta/CD19-depleted stem cell transplant. V usage is TRBV7-9 and J usage is TRBJ1-4; no reliable D call. This clonotype was sampled from a boy younger than two who had a stem cell transplant for SCID, so the T cells may come from the graft donor. CDR3 loop: CASSFRRPRPTNEKLFF. The CDR3 DNA reads as TGTGCCAGCAGCTTCCGCAGGCCCCGACCAACTAATGAAAAACTGTTTTTT.